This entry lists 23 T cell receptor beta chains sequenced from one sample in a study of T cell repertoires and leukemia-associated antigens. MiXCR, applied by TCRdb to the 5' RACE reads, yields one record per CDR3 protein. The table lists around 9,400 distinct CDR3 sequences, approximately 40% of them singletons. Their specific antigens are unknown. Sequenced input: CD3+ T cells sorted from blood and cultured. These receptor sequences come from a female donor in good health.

As DNA, the CDR3 is TGCAGTGCTAGAGATCGGTCACAGGTGAGCTCCTACAATGAGCAGTTCTTC. Amino acids: CSARDRSQVSSYNEQFF. The chain couples TRBV20-1 to TRBJ2-1; D is possibly TRBD1 (5 bases). Trimming took off 0 bases at V and 0 bases at J, with 15 bases between the two ends. The CDR3 consists of 17 residues. The germline CDR1 and CDR2 sequences are DFQATT and SNEGSKA (reference sequence).

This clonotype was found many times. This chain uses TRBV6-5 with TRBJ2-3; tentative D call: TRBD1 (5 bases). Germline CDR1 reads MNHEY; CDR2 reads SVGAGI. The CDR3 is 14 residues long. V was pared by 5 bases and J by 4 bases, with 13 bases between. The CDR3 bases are TGTGCCAGCAGTCGAACGACAGACCCAGATACGCAGTATTTT. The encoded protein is CASSRTTDPDTQYF.

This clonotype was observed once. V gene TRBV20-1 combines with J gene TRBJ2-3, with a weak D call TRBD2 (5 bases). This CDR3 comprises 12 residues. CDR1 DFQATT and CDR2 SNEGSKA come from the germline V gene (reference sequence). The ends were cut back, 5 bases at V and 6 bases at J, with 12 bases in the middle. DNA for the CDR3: TGCAGTGCTGGGAGACCCCAGGATACGCAGTATTTT. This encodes CSAGRPQDTQYF.

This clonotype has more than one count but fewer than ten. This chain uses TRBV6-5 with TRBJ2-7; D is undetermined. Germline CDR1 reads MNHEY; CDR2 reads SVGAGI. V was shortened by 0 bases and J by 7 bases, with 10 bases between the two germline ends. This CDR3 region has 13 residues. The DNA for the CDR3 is TGTGCCAGCAGTTACTCCAATACTTTTGAGCAGTACTTC. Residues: CASSYSNTFEQYF.

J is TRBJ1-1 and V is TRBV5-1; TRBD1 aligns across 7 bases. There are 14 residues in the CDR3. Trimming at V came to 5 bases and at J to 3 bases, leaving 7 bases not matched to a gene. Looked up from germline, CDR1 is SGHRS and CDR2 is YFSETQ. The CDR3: CASSWTGGDTEAFF. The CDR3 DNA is TGCGCCAGCAGTTGGACAGGTGGGGACACTGAAGCTTTCTTT.

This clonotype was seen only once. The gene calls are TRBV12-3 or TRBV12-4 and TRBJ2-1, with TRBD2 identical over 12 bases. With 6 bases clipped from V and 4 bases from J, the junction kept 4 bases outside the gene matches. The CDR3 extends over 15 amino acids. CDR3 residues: CASSPSGRVYNEQFF. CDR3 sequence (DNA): TGTGCCAGCAGCCCTAGCGGGAGGGTATACAATGAGCAGTTCTTC.

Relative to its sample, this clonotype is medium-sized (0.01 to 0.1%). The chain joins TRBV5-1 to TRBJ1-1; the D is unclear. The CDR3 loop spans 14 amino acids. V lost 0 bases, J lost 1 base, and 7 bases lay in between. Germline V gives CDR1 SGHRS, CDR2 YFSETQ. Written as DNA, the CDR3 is TGCGCCAGCAGCTTGGGACACAAGAACACTGAAGCTTTCTTT. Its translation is CASSLGHKNTEAFF.

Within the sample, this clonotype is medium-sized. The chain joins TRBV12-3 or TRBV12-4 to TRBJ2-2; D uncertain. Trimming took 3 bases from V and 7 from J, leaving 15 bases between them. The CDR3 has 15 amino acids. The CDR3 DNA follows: TGTGCCAGCAGTTTGGCGCTCGGTGAAGTCGGGGAGCTGTTTTTT. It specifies CASSLALGEVGELFF.

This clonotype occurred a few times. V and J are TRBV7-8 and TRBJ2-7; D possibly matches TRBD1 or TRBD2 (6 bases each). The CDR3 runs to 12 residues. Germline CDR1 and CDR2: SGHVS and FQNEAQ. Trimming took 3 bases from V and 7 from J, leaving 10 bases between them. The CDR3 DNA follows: TGTGCCAGCAGCTTGAGAGGGGGGGAGCAGTACTTC. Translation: CASSLRGGEQYF.

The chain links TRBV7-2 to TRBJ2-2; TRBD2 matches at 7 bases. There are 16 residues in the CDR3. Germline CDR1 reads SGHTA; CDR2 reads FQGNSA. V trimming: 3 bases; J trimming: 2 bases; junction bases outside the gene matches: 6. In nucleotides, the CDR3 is TGTGCCAGCAGCTTGATGGGCGGGAGCAACACCGGGGAGCTGTTTTTT. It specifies CASSLMGGSNTGELFF. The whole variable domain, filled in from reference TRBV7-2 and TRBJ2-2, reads GAGVSQSPSNKVTEKGKDVELRCDPISGHTALYWYRQSLGQGLEFLIYFQGNSAPDKSGLPSDRFSAERTGGSVSTLTIQRTQQEDSAVYLCASSLMGGSNTGELFFGEGSRLTVL.

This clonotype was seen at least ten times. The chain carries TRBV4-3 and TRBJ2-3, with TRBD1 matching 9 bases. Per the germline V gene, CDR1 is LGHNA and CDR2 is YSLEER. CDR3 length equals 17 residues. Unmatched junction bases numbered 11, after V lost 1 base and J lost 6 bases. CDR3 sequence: CASSQVGTGNFEDTQYF. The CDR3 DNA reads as TGCGCCAGCAGCCAAGTCGGGACAGGGAATTTTGAGGATACGCAGTATTTT.

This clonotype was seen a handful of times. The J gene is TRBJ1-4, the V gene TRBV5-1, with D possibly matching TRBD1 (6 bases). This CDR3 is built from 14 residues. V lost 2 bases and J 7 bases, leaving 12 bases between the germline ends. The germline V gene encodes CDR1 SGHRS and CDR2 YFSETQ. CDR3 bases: TGCGCCAGCAGCTTTACAGGGTGGACTGAAAAACTGTTTTTT. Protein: CASSFTGWTEKLFF.

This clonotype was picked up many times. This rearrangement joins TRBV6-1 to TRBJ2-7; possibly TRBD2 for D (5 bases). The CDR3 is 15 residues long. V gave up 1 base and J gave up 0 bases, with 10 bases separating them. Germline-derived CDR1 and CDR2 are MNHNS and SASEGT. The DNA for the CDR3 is TGTGCCAGCAGTGAAGGTGAGGGTCTCTCCTACGAGCAGTACTTC. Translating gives CASSEGEGLSYEQYF.

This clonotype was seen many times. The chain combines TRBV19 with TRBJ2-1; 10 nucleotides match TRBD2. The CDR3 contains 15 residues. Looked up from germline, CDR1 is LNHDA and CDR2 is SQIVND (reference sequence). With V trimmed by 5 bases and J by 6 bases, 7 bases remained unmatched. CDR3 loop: CASSERTSGSNEQFF. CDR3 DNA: TGTGCCAGTAGTGAGAGGACTAGCGGCTCCAATGAGCAGTTCTTC. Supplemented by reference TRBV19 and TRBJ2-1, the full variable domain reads DGGITQSPKYLFRKEGQNVTLSCEQNLNHDAMYWYRQDPGQGLRLIYYSQIVNDFQKGDIAEGYSVSREKKESFPLTVTSAQKNPTAFYLCASSERTSGSNEQFFGPGTRLTVL.

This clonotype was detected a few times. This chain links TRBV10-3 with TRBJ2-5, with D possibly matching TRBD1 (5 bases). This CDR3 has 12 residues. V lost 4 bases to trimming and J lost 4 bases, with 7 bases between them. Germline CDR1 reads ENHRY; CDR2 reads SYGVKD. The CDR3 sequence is CAISATGETQYF. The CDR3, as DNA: TGTGCCATCAGTGCTACAGGAGAGACCCAGTACTTC.

For the CDR3, the DNA is TGTGCCAGCAGCTTAGCTGGTGCTAGCCCCGAGACCCAGTACTTC. Translation gives CASSLAGASPETQYF. The chain is built from TRBV7-2 and TRBJ2-5; D may be TRBD2 (5 bases). This CDR3 has 15 residues. Germline values: CDR1 SGHTA, CDR2 FQGNSA. Trimming took off 0 bases at V and 5 bases at J, with 13 bases between the two ends.

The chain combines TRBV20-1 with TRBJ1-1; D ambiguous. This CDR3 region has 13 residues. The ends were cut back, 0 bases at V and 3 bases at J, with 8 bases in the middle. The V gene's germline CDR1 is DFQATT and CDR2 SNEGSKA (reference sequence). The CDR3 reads CSARDDTYTEAFF. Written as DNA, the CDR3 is TGCAGTGCTAGAGACGACACCTACACTGAAGCTTTCTTT.

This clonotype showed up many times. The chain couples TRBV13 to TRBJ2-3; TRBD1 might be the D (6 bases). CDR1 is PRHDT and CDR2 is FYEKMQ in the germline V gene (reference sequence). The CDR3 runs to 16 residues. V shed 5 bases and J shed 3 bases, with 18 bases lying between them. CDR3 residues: CASSPPRDRSTDTQYF. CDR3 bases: TGTGCCAGCAGCCCTCCTCGAGACAGGAGTACAGATACGCAGTATTTT.

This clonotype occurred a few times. The CDR3: CASSLEGRTVYEQYF. As DNA, the CDR3 is TGTGCCAGCTCACTAGAAGGACGGACTGTCTACGAGCAGTACTTC. This sequence joins TRBV18 and TRBJ2-7; D is perhaps TRBD2 (5 bases). V gave up 4 bases and J gave up 3 bases, with 16 bases separating them. Germline assignment: CDR1 KGHSH and CDR2 LQKENI. The CDR3 totals 15 residues.

The CDR3 bases are TGTACCAGCAGCTTAGTGTTGAACGAGCAGTTCTTC. This codes for CTSSLVLNEQFF. V and J are TRBV7-2 and TRBJ2-1; no clear D gene. From germline, CDR1 is SGHTA and CDR2 FQGNSA. The CDR3 is made up of 12 amino acids. V was shortened by 1 base and J by 10 bases, with 8 bases between the two germline ends. Based on the CDR3 plus reference TRBV7-2 and TRBJ2-1, the full variable domain is GAGVSQSPSNKVTEKGKDVELRCDPISGHTALYWYRQSLGQGLEFLIYFQGNSAPDKSGLPSDRFSAERTGGSVSTLTIQRTQQEDSAVYLCTSSLVLNEQFFGPGTRLTVL.

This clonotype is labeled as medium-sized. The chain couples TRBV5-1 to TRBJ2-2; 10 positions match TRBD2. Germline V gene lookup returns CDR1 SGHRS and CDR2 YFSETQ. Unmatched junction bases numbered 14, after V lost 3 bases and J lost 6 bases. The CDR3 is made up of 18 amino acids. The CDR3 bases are TGCGCCAGCAGCTGGGAGGGACTAGCGCCGGGAGTCCCCGGGGAGCTGTTTTTT. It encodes CASSWEGLAPGVPGELFF.

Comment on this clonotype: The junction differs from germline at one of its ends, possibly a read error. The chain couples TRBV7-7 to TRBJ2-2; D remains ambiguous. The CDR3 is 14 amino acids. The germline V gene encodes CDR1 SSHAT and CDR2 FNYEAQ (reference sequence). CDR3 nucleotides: TGTGCTAGCAGCTTGCGGCTGGGTCCCGGGGAGCTGTTTTTT. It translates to CASSLRLGPGELFF.

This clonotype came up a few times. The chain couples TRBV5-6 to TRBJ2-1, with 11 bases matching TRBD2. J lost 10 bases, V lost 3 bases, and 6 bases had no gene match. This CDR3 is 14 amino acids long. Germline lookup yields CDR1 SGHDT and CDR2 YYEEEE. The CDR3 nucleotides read TGTGCCAGCAGCTCTACTAGCGGGAGTAGAGAGCAGTTCTTC. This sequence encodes CASSSTSGSREQFF. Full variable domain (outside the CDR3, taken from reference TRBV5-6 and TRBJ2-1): DAGVTQSPTHLIKTRGQQVTLRCSPKSGHDTVSWYQQALGQGPQFIFQYYEEEERQRGNFPDRFSGHQFPNYSSELNVNALLLGDSALYLCASSSTSGSREQFFGPGTRLTVL.